The TCR beta chain described here comes from a study of cytomegalovirus exposure and HLA in healthy donors (dated by TCRdb to the late 2010s). At the level of the whole study: According to an earlier analysis of around 600 of the donors, roughly 180 million T cells yielded 90 million to 140 million unique TCR beta sequences and approximately 300 Gb of sequence data. The study profiled the T cell repertoires of some 610 subjects by immunosequencing and related them to cytomegalovirus serostatus. The number of typed donors differed by locus: about 620-640 for A, B, C, DRB1 and DQB1; approximately 530 for DQA1; fewer than 610 for DPA1; and some 430 for DPB1. Among roughly 400 genotyped donors of the cohort, an average of roughly 230,000 unique TCR beta nucleotide sequences was sequenced per donor, of which 15% to 20% were non-productive. In an earlier analysis of roughly 540 of the donors, high-throughput TCR beta sequencing was used to judge whether each TCR beta V gene segment behaved as functional or pseudogenic. A later analysis re-examined previously published TCR beta repertoires from more than 650 donors and added high-resolution HLA genotyping to investigate patterns of TCR occurrence. Of the roughly 390 genotyped donors, roughly 80% were placed in the genetic ancestry cluster associated with self-reported Caucasian donors. HLA typing included class I and class II loci at four-digit resolution. Rather than using new phenotypic data, the later analysis identified candidate immune exposures from TCR beta sequences and from how often those sequences occurred across donors. In a later genetic analysis, genome-wide SNP genotypes for about 65% of the 666 donors were used, and that subset was treated as a discovery cohort. Because of strong linkage in the cohort, roughly five DR-DQ haplotypes were treated as single units for association and clustering. To predict cytomegalovirus infection status, the study combined high-throughput TCR immunosequencing, statistical association of individual TCRs with disease status, and machine learning. The aim of the study was to test whether cataloging public T cell receptors could identify signatures of past pathogen exposure. All discovery cohort repertoires had been generated using a single sequencing platform. Donor age, sex, ethnicity and CMV serostatus were compiled alongside the repertoire data. An early release that covered roughly 600 HLA-typed donors contained about 300 gigabases of sequencing data and tens of millions of unique TCR sequences. A separate validation cohort of 100 to 150 different subjects was used in addition to the 666-subject first cohort.

The paper's findings and limits, for the study overall: A further reported finding was that TCR beta sequences accurately predicted the HLA-A and HLA-B alleles for most subjects in the first cohort. In a later analysis, HLA-associated TCR beta chains showed more clonal expansion and lower generation probabilities than non-associated chains that were equally common. A group of highly shared sequence variants was considered likely to be a technical artifact of the sequencing pipeline. Roughly uniform sequencing depth across donors was assumed in presence/absence analyses, although this assumption may not hold. In a later genetic analysis, fewer N-insertions in productive TCRs were reported among donors in an Asian-associated ancestry cluster than the approximately 670-donor mean. A later genetic analysis associated a missense DCLRE1C variant with V-gene and J-gene trimming of TCR beta chains, and an independent cohort replicated the association. The only immune exposure information available for the cohort was CMV serostatus. The authors suggested that the approach could potentially be extended to other disease states and immunological phenotypes. Three of the identified cytomegalovirus-associated TCR beta chains were confirmed in vitro to be specific for cytomegalovirus antigens. In a later analysis, the rate of TCR association differed among HLA loci, with DRB1 alleles having the most associated TCRs and HLA-C alleles having the fewest. Cytomegalovirus status was reported to be diagnosed by the classifier with high specificity and sensitivity in both the original and validation cohorts. Across donors, most TCR sequences were observed very rarely, whereas some public TCRs were present in many individuals. At a false discovery rate of 0.05, a later analysis linked 16,000 or so TCR beta sequences to specific HLA alleles. According to a later analysis, most CMV-associated TCR beta chains appeared to be HLA-restricted, and the HLA associations seemed to be driven largely by CMV exposure. Only TCR beta chains were sequenced in this cohort, and the absence of alpha or paired-chain data limited detectable features. Broadly in line with IMGT annotations, most TCR beta V segments showed up in productive rearrangements about 87% or about 30% of the time in an earlier analysis of around 600 of the donors. Because the 87-base-pair reads could not distinguish some IMGT-functional V segments, including TRBV6-2 and TRBV6-3, those segments were excluded. Correlated functional status among segregating V segments might be attributable to linkage disequilibrium, but an unknown experimental factor could not be ruled out. Because HLA typing was missing for some donors at each locus, association tests included only the typed subset. A total of about 180 TCR beta chains were listed by the study as associated with cytomegalovirus. The earlier analysis of nearly 600 of the donors excluded some 15 rarely observed V segments, including chromosome 9 orphons, because counts were too low. Strong co-occurrence of HLA alleles, especially DR and DQ, made assigning TCR associations to individual alleles difficult. According to a later analysis, parvovirus B19, influenza, CMV and Epstein-Barr virus appeared linked to several top co-occurrence clusters.

Comments on this clone: This receptor's antigen is unknown. Per-base quality was not reported, and no clone a single base away is much larger than it.

Libraries were constructed by the immunoSEQ multiplex PCR assay. A mixture of 60 forward primers for TCR Vbeta segments and 13 reverse primers for TCR Jbeta segments was used in the multiplex PCR. The CDR3 region of rearranged TCR beta genes was amplified from genomic DNA by a multiplex PCR assay. Amplified TCR beta libraries were sequenced as 87-base-pair reads on the Illumina HiSeq System. Per the original workflow: A later analysis counted tens of millions of unique TCR beta chains across the 690 or so repertoires, and around 12 million of these chains were shared by at least two donors. Raw reads were error-corrected and collapsed into unique sequences by a nearest-neighbor algorithm in which closely related sequences were merged to remove PCR and sequencing errors. Alignment of CDR3 sequences to IMGT reference sequences was used to assign V, D and J gene segments. For a sequence to be retained, a match of at least six nucleotides was required to both a V gene segment and a J gene segment. A rearrangement was called productive if the CDR3 had no stop codons and remained in frame with V and J, and every other rearrangement was called non-productive. Following IMGT convention, CDR3 was defined as the stretch from the second conserved V-encoded cysteine to the conserved J-encoded phenylalanine. Sequences without an unambiguous match to a single V gene segment were excluded from the earlier analysis of almost 600 of the donors. An earlier analysis of 587 of the donors called V segments functional above 56.7% productive rearrangements and segregating when the between-donor standard deviation exceeded 5%. A statistical classification framework was developed to diagnose cytomegalovirus status using the catalog of TCR beta chain sequences. In a later analysis, TCR nucleotide sequences were compared against IMGT/GENE-DB human TR gene sequences so that V and J genes could be assigned. The TCRdist pipeline was used in a later analysis to assign CDR3 sequences and most-parsimonious VDJ recombination scenarios. In a later analysis, every TCR beta chain was defined by the combination of its CDR3 amino acid sequence and its V-gene family, and reads without a unique V-gene family were dropped. A later analysis removed 592 highly shared, low-generation-probability nucleotide sequences to deal with suspected cross-contamination and a sequencing artifact. A later analysis calculated a clonal expansion index for each public chain from normalized within-repertoire ranks of inferred template counts. A later analysis computed generation probabilities with a VDJ recombination model fitted to out-of-frame rearrangements, and checked the results against IGoR. Hypergeometric tests were used in a later analysis to score TCR-TCR, TCR-HLA and TCR-CMV co-occurrence, with a repertoire-size bias correction applied to the TCR pairs. In a later analysis, false discovery rates were estimated by permuting HLA or CMV assignments 20 times. In a later analysis, co-occurring TCRs were grouped using DBSCAN, and TCRdist sequence similarity was added for clustering within HLA-allele-positive subsets. Co-occurrence clustering excluded repertoires with fewer than 30,000 or more than 120,000 public chains, plus five with anomalous nucleotide sharing. Sourced from immuneACCESS, this table was stored by TCRdb with only in-frame sequences that have V and J called. A share of the clones is absent; for the studies checked, an unresolved V gene accounts for under half, and the remainder has no known explanation. V, J and clone size reflect that table, while D and trimming were determined from the DNA. This sample lists approximately 190,000 clones; roughly 73% were detected once. The leading ten clones occupy less than 2% of the sample.

Spanning cysteine to phenylalanine, the CDR3 consists of 15 amino acids. Only the CDR3 DNA stays, 45 bases, in frame from base 1. The germline V gene (reference sequence) yields SSHAT for CDR1 and FNYEAQ for CDR2. V trim: 2 bases; J trim: 6 bases; unmatched bases: 6. The cohort consisted of approximately 690 healthy bone marrow donors. All cohort members were sampled while nominally healthy, although unrecorded immune exposures were likely present. The donor was CMV seronegative and belonged to the group of around 350 seronegative cohort members. A peripheral blood sample was collected from each donor, and TCR beta sequencing was performed on peripheral blood mononuclear cells. Genomic DNA extraction from the blood cell samples was performed with the Qiagen DNeasy Blood Extraction Kit.

The clonotype was recovered from a woman aged 25 to 39 in good health and CMV-seronegative. Recombination joined TRBV7-7 with TRBJ2-5; 10 nucleotides in the junction match TRBD2. Material: PBMCs. The CDR3 region has the sequence CASSLSASGGKTQYF. The nucleotides read TGTGCCAGCAGCTTATCGGCTAGCGGGGGAAAGACCCAGTACTTC.